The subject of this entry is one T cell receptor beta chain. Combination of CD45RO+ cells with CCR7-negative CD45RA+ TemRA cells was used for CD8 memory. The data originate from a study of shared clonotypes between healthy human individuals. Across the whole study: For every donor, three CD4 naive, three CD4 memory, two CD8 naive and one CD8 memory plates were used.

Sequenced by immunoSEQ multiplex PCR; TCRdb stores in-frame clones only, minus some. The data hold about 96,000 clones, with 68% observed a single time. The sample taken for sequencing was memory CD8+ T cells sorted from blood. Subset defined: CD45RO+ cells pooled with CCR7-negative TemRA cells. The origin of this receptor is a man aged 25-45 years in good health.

The CDR3 is CASSDGEFSEAFF. The CDR3 DNA is TGTGCCAGCAGCGACGGGGAGTTTAGTGAAGCTTTCTTT. The rearrangement uses TRBV27 and TRBJ1-1; D is unresolved. Trimming removed 6 bases from V and 7 bases from J, with 15 bases in between. The CDR3 has 13 residues. Germline V CDR1 and CDR2: MNHEY, SMNVEV (reference sequence).